This passage covers 8 T cell receptor beta chains from one sample sequenced in a study of blood T cell repertoires in COVID-19. Repertoires were generated with immunoSEQ multiplex PCR, while TCRdb's copy carries only in-frame clones and drops some. The table shows roughly 400,000 clones, with around nine tenths occurring only once. What was sequenced was PBMCs or T cells enriched from blood (not recorded which). These receptors came from a woman aged 45-65 years who had recovered from COVID-19.

V is TRBV7-8 and J is TRBJ2-7, with D perhaps matching TRBD1 (6 bases). V was pared by 0 bases and J by 2 bases, with 11 bases between. Germline V gene data show CDR1 as SGHVS and CDR2 as FQNEAQ. The CDR3 loop spans 15 amino acids. Written as DNA, the CDR3 is TGTGCCAGCAGCTTAGCGGCCGGACAGACCTACGAGCAGTACTTC. It yields the protein CASSLAAGQTYEQYF.

This clone has just a few counts. The chain joins TRBV5-6 to TRBJ1-1; TRBD1 might be the D (5 bases). CDR1 and CDR2 from the germline V gene are SGHDT and YYEEEE. V was trimmed by 6 bases and J by 10 bases, leaving 16 bases between them. CDR3 length equals 12 residues. CDR3 nucleotide sequence: TGTGCCAGCACCCCCTGGGGGGGGTCAGCTTTCTTT. Its protein product is CASTPWGGSAFF. Based on the CDR3 plus reference TRBV5-6 and TRBJ1-1, the full variable domain is DAGVTQSPTHLIKTRGQQVTLRCSPKSGHDTVSWYQQALGQGPQFIFQYYEEEERQRGNFPDRFSGHQFPNYSSELNVNALLLGDSALYLCASTPWGGSAFFGQGTRLTVV.

V gene TRBV7-9 combines with J gene TRBJ2-5, with 16 nucleotides matching TRBD2. The CDR3 extends over 17 amino acids. The junction had 8 bases not matched to a gene; V was cut back by 5 bases and J by 5 bases. CDR1 and CDR2 (germline): SEHNR, FQNEAQ (reference sequence). Here the CDR3 DNA reads TGTGCCAGCAGCGGGCCGGGACTAGCGGGGGGGCTGGAGACCCAGTACTTC. Residues: CASSGPGLAGGLETQYF.

The CDR3 loop reads CAISTPKTGGLSGANVLTF. The CDR3 nucleotides are TGTGCCATCAGTACACCCAAGACAGGGGGCCTATCTGGGGCCAACGTCCTGACTTTC. The genes are TRBV10-3 and TRBJ2-6, with 10 bases aligning to TRBD1. This CDR3 is built from 19 residues. Germline trimming cut 5 bases from V and 1 base from J; bases unmatched to any gene: 11. Germline loops: CDR1 ENHRY, CDR2 SYGVKD.

The V call is TRBV12-5, the J call TRBJ2-7, with 7 nucleotides matching TRBD1. Germline V gene lookup returns CDR1 LGHNT and CDR2 FRNRAP. V shed 4 bases and J 2 bases; nucleotides not matched to a gene: 11. CDR3 length: 16 amino acids. CDR3 bases: TGTGCTAGTGGTTCCAAGGACAGGACTCCCACCTACGAGCAGTACTTC. This sequence encodes CASGSKDRTPTYEQYF.

The chain employs TRBV7-9 and TRBJ1-1; 10 positions match TRBD1. The CDR3 is made up of 15 amino acids. Germline lookup yields CDR1 SEHNR and CDR2 FQNEAQ (reference sequence). Losses at the gene ends were 3 bases for V and 3 bases for J; bases not matched to a gene: 4. CDR3 sequence reads: CASSFMGQGYTEAFF. CDR3 in DNA: TGTGCCAGCAGCTTCATGGGACAGGGGTACACTGAAGCTTTCTTT. Variable domain in full (rest from reference TRBV7-9 and TRBJ1-1): DTGVSQNPRHKITKRGQNVTFRCDPISEHNRLYWYRQTLGQGPEFLTYFQNEAQLEKSRLLSDRFSAERPKGSFSTLEIQRTEQGDSAMYLCASSFMGQGYTEAFFGQGTRLTVV.

The CDR3, as DNA: TGTGCCAGCAGTTCACAGGTGTCACCCCTCCACTTT. Protein sequence: CASSSQVSPLHF. V gene TRBV6-5 combines with J gene TRBJ1-6; D possibly corresponds to TRBD1 (5 bases). CDR1 and CDR2 from the germline V gene are MNHEY and SVGAGI. This CDR3 contains 12 residues. The ends were cut back, 4 bases at V and 10 bases at J, with 8 bases in the middle.

V is TRBV10-3 and J is TRBJ2-1, with TRBD2 matching 14 bases. CDR3 length equals 14 residues. Germline V gene data show CDR1 as ENHRY and CDR2 as SYGVKD. J lost 5 bases, V lost 9 bases, and 3 bases had no gene match. The CDR3, as DNA: TGTGCCATAGGACTAGCGGGGGGTAACAATGAGCAGTTCTTC. Translation: CAIGLAGGNNEQFF.